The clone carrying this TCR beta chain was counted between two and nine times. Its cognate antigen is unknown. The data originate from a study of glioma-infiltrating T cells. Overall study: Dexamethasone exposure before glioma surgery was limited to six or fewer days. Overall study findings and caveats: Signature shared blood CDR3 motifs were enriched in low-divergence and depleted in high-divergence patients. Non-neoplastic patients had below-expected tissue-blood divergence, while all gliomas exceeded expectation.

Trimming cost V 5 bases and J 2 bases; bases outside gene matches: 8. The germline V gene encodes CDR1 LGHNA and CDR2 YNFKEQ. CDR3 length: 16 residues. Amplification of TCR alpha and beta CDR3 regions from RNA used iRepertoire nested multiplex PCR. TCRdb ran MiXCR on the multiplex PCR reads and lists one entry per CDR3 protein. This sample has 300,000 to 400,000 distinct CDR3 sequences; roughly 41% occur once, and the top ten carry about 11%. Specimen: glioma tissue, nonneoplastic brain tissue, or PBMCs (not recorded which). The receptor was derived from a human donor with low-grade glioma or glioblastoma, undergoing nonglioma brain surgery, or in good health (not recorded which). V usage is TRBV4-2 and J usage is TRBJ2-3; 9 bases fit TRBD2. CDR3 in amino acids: CASSYRLAVITDTQYF. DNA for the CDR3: TGTGCCAGCAGCTATAGACTAGCGGTTATCACAGATACGCAGTATTTT.